Included here is one TCR beta chain sequence, with context. The record originates from a study of blood T cell repertoires in COVID-19. About the research overall: Acute-phase and convalescent COVID-19 samples originated in the United States, Italy and Spain.

Across over 20 US areas, participants ranged in age from roughly 18 to 95 years. The authors' processing: For nucleated cells, counts were estimated from reference gene primer amplification. Sequencing used immunoSEQ multiplex PCR; TCRdb keeps in-frame clones, though not all of them. Clonal size and the V and J genes are those of that table, whereas D and trimming came from the DNA. The sample has roughly 250,000 clones, approximately 84% seen once. Input material: PBMCs or T cells enriched from blood (not recorded which). This clonotype was obtained from a woman aged 40 to 50 with acute COVID-19.

Here the CDR3 DNA reads TGCGCCAGCAGCAGAACGGGAGTCGCCTATGGCTACACCTTC. Amino acids: CASSRTGVAYGYTF. The chain links TRBV5-1 to TRBJ1-2; no reliable D call. CDR1 and CDR2 (germline): SGHRS, YFSETQ. V lost 4 bases and J lost 4, with 14 bases in between. The CDR3 covers 14 residues.